Each of the 4 T cell receptor beta chains below was sequenced from the same sample in a study of blood T cell repertoires in COVID-19. The assay was immunoSEQ multiplex PCR, and TCRdb's table has in-frame clones only and misses some. This table holds under 45,000 clones, 80% to 90% found once. The material sequenced was peripheral blood. These receptors came from a man aged 35 to 55 with active COVID-19.

This sequence joins TRBV7-6 and TRBJ2-7; TRBD1 matches 10 bases. The CDR3 contains 15 residues. Trimming cost V 7 bases and J 0 bases; bases outside gene matches: 6. CDR1 and CDR2 from the germline V gene are SGHVS and FNYEAQ. CDR3 sequence reads: CASNPGQGSSYEQYF. The CDR3 DNA reads TGTGCCAGCAATCCGGGACAGGGGAGCTCCTACGAGCAGTACTTC.

The gene calls are TRBV7-8 and TRBJ1-5; no definite D call. Per the germline V gene, CDR1 is SGHVS and CDR2 is FQNEAQ. The V end lost 3 bases, the J end lost 9 bases, and 12 bases lay between the germline ends. This CDR3 contains 13 residues. CDR3 bases: TGTGCCAGCAGCTTTGGCGGCACCGGGCCCCAGCATTTT. Translated: CASSFGGTGPQHF.

The chain recombines TRBV11-2 with TRBJ2-7; a weak D match, TRBD1 (6 bases). The CDR3 length is 14 residues. CDR1 is SGHAT and CDR2 is FQNNGV in the germline V gene. V lost 3 bases to trimming and J lost 0 bases, with 9 bases between them. CDR3 in amino acids: CASSFIQGSYEQYF. The CDR3 bases are TGTGCCAGCAGCTTCATACAGGGCTCCTACGAGCAGTACTTC.

Concerning this clone: The sample carries other DNA sequences with the same CDR3. The chain combines TRBV10-3 with TRBJ2-7; the D is unclear. CDR1 ENHRY and CDR2 SYGVKD come from the germline V gene. This CDR3 has 13 residues. V lost 2 bases and J lost 5, with 10 bases in between. The CDR3 protein is CAISERGQDEQYF. The CDR3 DNA sequence: TGTGCCATCAGTGAGCGTGGGCAGGACGAGCAGTACTTC.